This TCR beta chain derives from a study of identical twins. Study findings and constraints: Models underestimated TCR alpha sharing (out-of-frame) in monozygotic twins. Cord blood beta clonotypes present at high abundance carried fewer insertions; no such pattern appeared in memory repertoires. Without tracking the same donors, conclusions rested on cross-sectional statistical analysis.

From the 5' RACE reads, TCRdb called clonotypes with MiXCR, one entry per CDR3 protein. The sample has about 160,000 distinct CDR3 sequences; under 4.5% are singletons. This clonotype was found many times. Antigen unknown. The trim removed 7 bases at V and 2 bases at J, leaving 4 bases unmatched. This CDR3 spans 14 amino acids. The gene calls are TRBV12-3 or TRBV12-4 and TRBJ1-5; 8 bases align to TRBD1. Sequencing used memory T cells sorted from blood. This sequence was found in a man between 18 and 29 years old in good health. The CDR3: CASTTTGGNQPQHF. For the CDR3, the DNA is TGTGCCAGCACCACGACAGGGGGCAATCAGCCCCAGCATTTT.